One sample yielded the 27 T cell receptor beta chains listed below, sequenced in a study of identical twins. In TCRdb, the 5' RACE reads were re-called with MiXCR into one record per CDR3 protein. The sample carries approximately 470,000 distinct CDR3 sequences, 12% to 15% recorded once. These data also featured in a second study, about yellow fever vaccine responses in identical twins.

The source material was CD4+ T cells sorted from blood. Source of these receptors: a woman under 30 in good health.

This clonotype has just a few counts. This chain links TRBV9 with TRBJ2-3; 11 bases align to TRBD2. The V and J ends lost 0 bases and 2 bases, in that order; junction bases with no gene match: 5. Germline V CDR1 and CDR2: SGDLS, YYNGEE. There are 17 residues in the CDR3. Written as DNA, the CDR3 is TGTGCCAGCAGCGTAGAGGCTAGCGGGGGGTTCACAGATACGCAGTATTTT. Translated, it gives CASSVEASGGFTDTQYF.

The rearrangement joins TRBV5-5 to TRBJ2-1, with TRBD1 matching 8 bases. The J segment lost 2 bases and the V segment lost 3 bases, leaving 7 bases of the junction unmatched. This CDR3 comprises 16 residues. Germline CDR1 and CDR2: SGHKS and YYEKEE (reference sequence). The CDR3 sequence: CASSSGQEVTYNEQFF. The CDR3 nucleotides are TGTGCCAGCAGCTCGGGACAGGAGGTCACCTACAATGAGCAGTTCTTC.

This clonotype has more than one count but fewer than ten. J is TRBJ2-5 and V is TRBV28; TRBD1 aligns across 8 bases. The length of the CDR3 is 15 residues. V lost 4 bases, J lost 5 bases, and 9 bases stayed unmatched. Germline V gene data show CDR1 as MDHEN and CDR2 as SYDVKM. In DNA form, the CDR3 reads TGTGCCAGCAGTTCCCGAGGACAGGGAGTGGAGACCCAGTACTTC. Its translation is CASSSRGQGVETQYF.

This clonotype was seen only a few times. This rearrangement joins TRBV27 to TRBJ2-1; 10 positions agree with TRBD2. V was clipped by 6 bases and J by 9 bases; unmatched bases: 11. The CDR3 is 15 amino acids. Germline CDR1 and CDR2: MNHEY and SMNVEV (reference sequence). CDR3 in amino acids: CASSLLAGVMFEQFF. CDR3 coding DNA: TGTGCCAGCAGCCTTCTAGCGGGAGTTATGTTTGAGCAGTTCTTC.

The chain combines TRBV10-3 with TRBJ2-7, with D possibly TRBD1 on 5 matching bases. V lost 2 bases and J lost 4, with 15 bases in between. There are 15 residues in the CDR3. From germline, CDR1 is ENHRY and CDR2 SYGVKD. Here the CDR3 DNA reads TGTGCCATCAGTGAGAGGGCAGGGTTCCCGTACGAGCAGTACTTC. Translated: CAISERAGFPYEQYF.

V and J are TRBV24-1 and TRBJ2-4; 9 bases align to TRBD1. V was clipped by 3 bases and J by 8 bases; unmatched bases: 10. This CDR3 has 16 amino acids. Germline V gene sequence: CDR1 KGHDR, CDR2 SFDVKD. In nucleotides, the CDR3 is TGTGCCACCAGTGATCGGCCGGGACAGGGTTATGACATTCAGTACTTC. Amino acid sequence: CATSDRPGQGYDIQYF.

The rearrangement links TRBV28 to TRBJ2-1, with D possibly TRBD1 on 6 matching bases. V was trimmed by 4 bases and J by 6 bases, leaving 13 bases between them. CDR3 length: 14 residues. CDR1 and CDR2 from the germline V gene are MDHEN and SYDVKM. The DNA for the CDR3 is TGTGCCAGCAGTTCACGCCCAGGGGCCAATGAGCAGTTCTTC. Protein: CASSSRPGANEQFF.

This clonotype was seen more than once but under ten times. The chain links TRBV3-1 to TRBJ2-4; D is ambiguous. This CDR3 contains 13 residues. Looked up from germline, CDR1 is LGHDT and CDR2 is YNNKEL (reference sequence). V gave up 1 base and J gave up 6 bases, with 7 bases separating them. Written as DNA, the CDR3 is TGTGCCAGCAGCCAAGCCCCTGGAAACATTCAGTACTTC. Encoded protein: CASSQAPGNIQYF. Together with reference TRBV3-1 and TRBJ2-4, the CDR3 gives the full variable domain: DTAVSQTPKYLVTQMGNDKSIKCEQNLGHDTMYWYKQDSKKFLKIMFSYNNKELIINETVPNRFSPKSPDKAHLNLHINSLELGDSAVYFCASSQAPGNIQYFGAGTRLSVL.

This clonotype was picked up a small number of times. The chain employs TRBV10-1 and TRBJ2-2; 11 bases align to TRBD2. V trimming: 0 bases; J trimming: 5 bases; junction bases outside the gene matches: 11. Looked up from germline, CDR1 is WNHNN and CDR2 is SYGVQD (reference sequence). CDR3 size: 19 residues. The CDR3 coding sequence is TGCGCCAGCAGTGAGTCGGCTAGCGGGAGGACCGGGAGGACCGGGGAGCTGTTTTTT. It codes for CASSESASGRTGRTGELFF.

This clonotype was counted a few times. V usage is TRBV27 and J usage is TRBJ2-2; 12 bases fit TRBD2. V lost 5 bases, J lost 6 bases, and 13 bases stayed unmatched. The CDR3 extends over 18 amino acids. CDR1 and CDR2 from the germline V gene are MNHEY and SMNVEV (reference sequence). The CDR3 is CASSPTGLAGWWSGELFF. The CDR3, as DNA: TGTGCCAGCAGTCCTACAGGACTAGCGGGATGGTGGTCCGGGGAGCTGTTTTTT.

The table lists this clonotype with a few counts. The V gene is TRBV3-1, the J gene TRBJ2-1; D perhaps matches TRBD2 (5 bases). This CDR3 is built from 15 residues. The germline V gene has CDR1 LGHDT and CDR2 YNNKEL (reference sequence). Trimming stripped 4 bases from V and 5 bases from J, with 15 bases between. Written as DNA, the CDR3 is TGTGCCAGCAGCCTTCCCCATGTGAGGGACAATGAGCAGTTCTTC. It translates to CASSLPHVRDNEQFF.

This clonotype was observed many times. The genes are TRBV24-1 and TRBJ2-1, with a tentative D call TRBD1 (6 bases). The germline V and J ends were trimmed by 2 bases and 7 bases, with 11 bases remaining between them. Germline CDR1 KGHDR, CDR2 SFDVKD. This CDR3 has 14 residues. The CDR3 bases are TGTGCCACCAGTGATTACAGGGCTGGGAATGAGCAGTTCTTC. It specifies CATSDYRAGNEQFF.

This clonotype has a handful of counts. V gene TRBV11-3 combines with J gene TRBJ2-2, with 9 bases matching TRBD1. Germline trimming cut 5 bases from V and 1 base from J; bases unmatched to any gene: 5. Germline assignment: CDR1 SGHNT and CDR2 YENEEA. This CDR3 has 16 residues. CDR3 nucleotide sequence: TGTGCCAGCAGCCCCCGGGACAGGGTGAACACCGGGGAGCTGTTTTTT. This codes for CASSPRDRVNTGELFF.

The V gene is TRBV20-1, the J gene TRBJ1-3; 8 bases align to TRBD1. V shed 3 bases and J 2 bases; nucleotides not matched to a gene: 3. The CDR3 length is 14 residues. Germline lookup yields CDR1 DFQATT and CDR2 SNEGSKA (reference sequence). The CDR3, as DNA: TGCAGTGCTAGGAGGACAGGGACTGGAAACACCATATATTTT. Its protein is CSARRTGTGNTIYF.

Of note for this clonotype: The junction shows a germline mismatch at one end, possibly a read error. This chain joins TRBV7-7 and TRBJ2-1; 9 bases fit TRBD2. This CDR3 region has 15 residues. CDR1 SSHAT and CDR2 FNYEAQ come from the germline V gene (reference sequence). CDR3: CASSFGAGGHNEQFF. The CDR3 DNA follows: TGTGCTAGCAGCTTTGGAGCGGGGGGTCACAATGAGCAGTTCTTC. The variable domain in full, with the rest retrieved from reference TRBV7-7 and TRBJ2-1, is GAGVSQSPRYKVTKRGQDVTLRCDPISSHATLYWYQQALGQGPEFLTYFNYEAQPDKSGLPSDRFSAERPEGSISTLTIQRTEQRDSAMYRCASSFGAGGHNEQFFGPGTRLTVL.

There are many counts of this clonotype. The chain links TRBV6-5 to TRBJ2-2; D possibly matches TRBD1 or TRBD2 (5 bases each). CDR1 and CDR2 from the germline V gene are MNHEY and SVGAGI. V dropped 4 bases and J dropped 6 bases, with 15 bases sitting between them. The CDR3 is 15 residues long. The CDR3 here is CASSFTPGTSGELFF. The CDR3, as DNA: TGTGCCAGCAGTTTCACACCCGGGACCTCCGGGGAGCTGTTTTTT.

This clonotype occurred a few times. This sequence joins TRBV6-2 or TRBV6-3 and TRBJ1-1; D gene uncertain. The germline V and J ends were trimmed by 0 bases and 4 bases, with 9 bases remaining between them. The CDR3 spans 14 residues. CDR1 is MNHEY and CDR2 is SVGEGT in the germline V gene. The CDR3 DNA reads TGTGCCAGCAGTTACTCACGGGTGGGCACTGAAGCTTTCTTT. It encodes CASSYSRVGTEAFF.

This clonotype was observed a handful of times. The rearrangement uses TRBV4-1 and TRBJ2-1; 10 bases are shared with TRBD2. The trim removed 0 bases at V and 6 bases at J, leaving 14 bases unmatched. This CDR3 comprises 19 residues. CDR1 is MGHRA and CDR2 is YSYEKL in the germline V gene. CDR3 sequence (DNA): TGCGCCAGCAGCCAAGATGACAAGACTAGCGGGCGCCCCCGCAATGAGCAGTTCTTC. Translation: CASSQDDKTSGRPRNEQFF.

This clonotype appeared a few times. CDR3 DNA sequence: TGCAGTGCCGAAGAGAGGGAGACCCAGTACTTC. Protein sequence: CSAEERETQYF. The chain is built from TRBV20-1 and TRBJ2-5, with no clear D. The CDR3 loop spans 11 amino acids. CDR1 DFQATT and CDR2 SNEGSKA come from the germline V gene (reference sequence). Trimming removed 6 bases from V and 5 bases from J, with 10 bases in between.

The genes are TRBV11-1 and TRBJ2-1, with TRBD1 matching over 9 bases. Germline lookup yields CDR1 SGHAT and CDR2 FQDESV (reference sequence). This CDR3 has 20 amino acids. V lost 2 bases and J lost 0; bases outside the gene matches: 14. CDR3 loop: CASSLSPGQGNFGSYNEQFF. CDR3 sequence (DNA): TGTGCCAGCAGCTTATCCCCGGGACAGGGCAATTTTGGCTCCTACAATGAGCAGTTCTTC.

The chain employs TRBV24-1 and TRBJ2-3, with unresolved D. This CDR3 is built from 15 residues. Germline V CDR1 and CDR2: KGHDR, SFDVKD. The germline V and J ends were trimmed by 5 bases and 6 bases, with 17 bases remaining between them. The CDR3 loop is CATSGKGSIRDTQYF. DNA for the CDR3: TGTGCCACCAGTGGAAAGGGTTCAATTAGGGATACGCAGTATTTT.

This clonotype was detected a few times. This chain connects TRBV9 to TRBJ2-2; D remains ambiguous. The V end lost 3 bases, the J end lost 7 bases, and 10 bases lay between the germline ends. The CDR3 is 13 residues long. CDR1 and CDR2 from the germline V gene are SGDLS and YYNGEE. The CDR3 spells CASSGARGGELFF. The CDR3 DNA sequence: TGTGCCAGCAGCGGCGCCCGAGGCGGGGAGCTGTTTTTT.

This clonotype was picked up many times. This sequence joins TRBV5-1 and TRBJ2-7; weak D call: TRBD1 (5 bases). Trimming took 4 bases from V and 3 from J, leaving 8 bases between them. CDR1 is SGHRS and CDR2 is YFSETQ in the germline V gene. This CDR3 region has 12 residues. The chain's CDR3 is CASSADSYEQYF. The CDR3 DNA reads as TGCGCCAGCAGCGCCGACAGCTACGAGCAGTACTTC.

There are a few counts of this clonotype. The genes are TRBV4-1 and TRBJ2-5; 9 positions agree with TRBD2. From germline, CDR1 is MGHRA and CDR2 YSYEKL. The ends lost 5 bases at V and 2 bases at J; junction bases unmatched: 6. The CDR3 extends over 15 amino acids. CDR3 residues: CASSVRGGGQETQYF. CDR3 nucleotide sequence: TGCGCCAGCAGCGTGCGGGGGGGCGGTCAAGAGACCCAGTACTTC.

The chain has TRBV20-1 and TRBJ2-7; D is unclear. V lost 0 bases, J lost 0 bases, and 12 bases lay in between. This CDR3 spans 15 amino acids. Germline-derived CDR1 and CDR2 are DFQATT and SNEGSKA (reference sequence). The CDR3 DNA reads TGCAGTGCTAGAGATCTTCGCCAGAGCTCCTACGAGCAGTACTTC. Translating gives CSARDLRQSSYEQYF.

The table lists this clonotype with many counts. The V and J genes are TRBV29-1 and TRBJ2-7; 11 nucleotides line up with TRBD2. The CDR3 loop spans 14 amino acids. Germline loops: CDR1 SQVTM, CDR2 ANQGSEA. Trimming cost V 6 bases and J 4 bases; bases outside gene matches: 8. As DNA, the CDR3 is TGCAGCGTGGTGGTGGGACTAGCGGATTACGAGCAGTACTTC. Amino acids: CSVVVGLADYEQYF.

V and J are TRBV24-1 and TRBJ2-1; D could derive from TRBD1 or TRBD2 (5 bases each). Germline CDR1 and CDR2: KGHDR and SFDVKD. With 9 bases removed from V and 5 bases from J, the gap between germline ends came to 13 bases. This CDR3 has 13 residues. The CDR3 nucleotides read TGTGCCACCTTTGGGACGGACAACAATGAGCAGTTCTTC. It codes for CATFGTDNNEQFF.